This T cell receptor beta chain stems from a study of T cells in Graves' hyperthyroidism and ophthalmopathy. Researchers amplified the TCR beta CDR3 regions from RNA transcripts. HTBI primers were used for first-round RT-PCR of the TCR CDR3. MiXCR, run by TCRdb on the multiplex PCR reads, gives a single entry per CDR3 protein. The sample carries 500,000 to 600,000 distinct CDR3 sequences, 15% to 20% recorded once. In its sample, this clonotype was seen many times. Trimming took off 4 bases at V and 8 bases at J, with 9 bases between the two ends. The CDR3 totals 12 residues. In germline, CDR1 is SNHLY, CDR2 FYNNEI.

The chain links TRBV2 to TRBJ2-1; a possible D gene is TRBD2 (5 bases). The sample comprised blood. The clonotype comes from a woman between 18 and 30 years old with Graves' hyperthyroidism. The CDR3 DNA reads TGTGCCAGCAGTGCACTAGTGGATGAGCAGTTCTTC. It specifies CASSALVDEQFF.